The sequence of this TCR beta chain was determined in a study of blood T cell repertoires in COVID-19. Symptom resolution, clearance, or two negative PCRs marked the recovered donors of Cohort 3. Method: immunoSEQ multiplex PCR; TCRdb's copy keeps in-frame clones and lacks some. The sample holds roughly 290,000 clones, 75% to 90% seen once. The sequencing input was PBMCs or T cells enriched from blood (not recorded which). This receptor was identified in a woman in her twenties or thirties who had recovered from COVID-19.

The CDR3 DNA follows: TGTGCCAGCAGCACCCGGGACAAAGATACGCAGTATTTT. The encoded protein is CASSTRDKDTQYF. J is TRBJ2-3 and V is TRBV7-3, with D possibly being TRBD1 (6 bases). The germline CDR1 and CDR2 sequences are SGHTA and FQGTGA. The CDR3 runs 13 residues. Trimming cost V 5 bases and J 5 bases, with 11 bases left between them.